This TCR beta chain was found in a study of PD-L1 blockade in urothelial cancer. Study overall: Blood analysis occurred 3 weeks (second dose) and 6 weeks after treatment start. T cells numbered a median of around 140,000 in the blood samples. Study-wide results and caveats: Expansion of tumor-associated blood clones at 3 weeks was greater in durable-benefit patients.

A word on this clone: What it binds is unknown.

Spiking of synthetic TCR analog templates was performed in each PCR. Assay: immunoSEQ multiplex PCR; the TCRdb copy retains only in-frame clones and omits some. Of about 43,000 clones listed, 88% are singletons. Germline values: CDR1 MNHNS, CDR2 SASEGT. The CDR3 extends over 13 amino acids. The germline V and J ends were trimmed by 6 bases and 1 base, with 9 bases remaining between them. This clonotype originated in a woman aged 55-70 years with urothelial cancer. The sequences come from PBMCs, collected around atezolizumab (anti-PD-L1) treatment. The J gene is TRBJ1-1, the V gene TRBV6-1, with D possibly being TRBD1 (5 bases). Written as DNA, the CDR3 is TGTGCCAGCAGAGTCCAGGGGAACACTGAAGCTTTCTTT. Amino acid sequence: CASRVQGNTEAFF.